Below, 19 T cell receptor beta chains from the same sample are listed, as sequenced in a study of blood T cell repertoires in COVID-19 (dated by TCRdb to 2020 to 2021). Receptor amplification or capture employed the immunoSEQ multiplex PCR assay. Here the immuneACCESS table is served through TCRdb, limited to in-frame sequences with V and J called. Missing clones are a known gap in these copies; in checked studies unresolved V genes cover under half, and the rest lacks a known reason. The sample profile shows about 160,000 clones; roughly 82% of them were found once. The ten top clones hold 7% of the sample. Sequencing was done on a sample of peripheral blood. The source is a woman aged 40 to 49 with COVID-19, enrolled during active disease.

The chain combines TRBV28 with TRBJ2-2; maybe TRBD1 (6 bases). V was trimmed by 3 bases and J by 2 bases, leaving 13 bases between them. The length of the CDR3 is 16 residues. Germline CDR1 is MDHEN and CDR2 is SYDVKM. The CDR3 nucleotides read TGTGCCAGCAGTTTTGCAGGGGCCCTTAACACCGGGGAGCTGTTTTTT. It yields the protein CASSFAGALNTGELFF.

This clone has a single count. CDR3 protein: CASRQSGRGDEQFF. Here the CDR3 DNA reads TGTGCCAGCAGGCAAAGCGGGAGGGGGGATGAGCAGTTCTTC. The V and J genes are TRBV27 and TRBJ2-1; 10 bases align to TRBD2. The CDR3 is 14 residues long. V shed 6 bases and J 8 bases; nucleotides not matched to a gene: 7. Germline V gene sequence: CDR1 MNHEY, CDR2 SMNVEV (reference sequence).

The rearrangement joins TRBV7-9 to TRBJ2-1, with D perhaps TRBD1 (6 bases). The CDR3 consists of 13 residues. V lost 2 bases and J 9 bases, leaving 11 bases between the germline ends. The germline V gene has CDR1 SEHNR and CDR2 FQNEAQ (reference sequence). CDR3 coding DNA: TGTGCCAGCAGCTTAATACAGGGTGGTGAGCAGTTCTTC. Amino acids: CASSLIQGGEQFF.

This sequence joins TRBV6-2 or TRBV6-3 and TRBJ1-1; 8 nucleotides agree with TRBD1. Per the germline V gene, CDR1 is MNHEY and CDR2 is SVGEGT. This CDR3 is 20 amino acids long. V shed 0 bases and J 0 bases; nucleotides not matched to a gene: 15. CDR3 coding DNA: TGTGCCAGCAGTTACTCCTACGACTTTGACAGGGGTTTTATGAACACTGAAGCTTTCTTT. Encoded protein: CASSYSYDFDRGFMNTEAFF.

The V gene is TRBV2, the J gene TRBJ1-2, with 7 bases lining up with TRBD1. J gave up 6 bases and V 7 bases, and 8 bases lay outside the gene matches. This CDR3 spans 13 amino acids. The germline V gene encodes CDR1 SNHLY and CDR2 FYNNEI. This chain's CDR3 is CASNLQGIHGYTF. In nucleotides, the CDR3 is TGTGCCAGCAATCTACAGGGGATCCATGGCTACACCTTC.

V and J are TRBV5-6 and TRBJ2-1, with TRBD1 matching over 9 bases. With V trimmed by 6 bases and J by 5 bases, 6 bases remained unmatched. Germline V gives CDR1 SGHDT, CDR2 YYEEEE. CDR3 length: 14 residues. CDR3 coding DNA: TGTGCCAGCACAGTGACAGGGGGAAACAATGAGCAGTTCTTC. Its protein is CASTVTGGNNEQFF. Looking up the rest from reference TRBV5-6 and TRBJ2-1 gives the full variable domain: DAGVTQSPTHLIKTRGQQVTLRCSPKSGHDTVSWYQQALGQGPQFIFQYYEEEERQRGNFPDRFSGHQFPNYSSELNVNALLLGDSALYLCASTVTGGNNEQFFGPGTRLTVL.

The CDR3 nucleotides are TGTGCCAGCAGTTCCCCCGGGACTAGCTCCTACGAGCAGTACTTC. Protein product: CASSSPGTSSYEQYF. The chain couples TRBV28 to TRBJ2-7, with 8 bases matching TRBD2. The CDR3 is 15 amino acids. Losses at the gene ends were 4 bases for V and 0 bases for J; bases not matched to a gene: 5. Germline V lookup: CDR1 MDHEN, CDR2 SYDVKM. Full variable domain (rest looked up from reference TRBV28 and TRBJ2-7): DVKVTQSSRYLVKRTGEKVFLECVQDMDHENMFWYRQDPGLGLRLIYFSYDVKMKEKGDIPEGYSVSREKKERFSLILESASTNQTSMYLCASSSPGTSSYEQYFGPGTRLTVT.

V is TRBV2 and J is TRBJ2-7; D is undetermined. Trimming took off 4 bases at V and 8 bases at J, with 12 bases between the two ends. The CDR3 consists of 12 residues. Germline loops: CDR1 SNHLY, CDR2 FYNNEI. This chain's CDR3 is CASSGRGQQQYF. CDR3 nucleotide sequence: TGTGCCAGCAGTGGCCGTGGGCAGCAGCAGTACTTC.

The V gene is TRBV28, the J gene TRBJ1-5; D might be TRBD1 (6 bases). Germline loops: CDR1 MDHEN, CDR2 SYDVKM. The CDR3 consists of 15 residues. V was shortened by 11 bases and J by 2 bases, with 19 bases between the two germline ends. The CDR3 coding sequence is TGTGCCGGGGGGGGCGGGATGGTTGGCAATCAGCCCCAGCATTTT. It translates to CAGGGGMVGNQPQHF. Filled out from reference TRBV28 and TRBJ1-5, the complete variable domain reads DVKVTQSSRYLVKRTGEKVFLECVQDMDHENMFWYRQDPGLGLRLIYFSYDVKMKEKGDIPEGYSVSREKKERFSLILESASTNQTSMYLCAGGGGMVGNQPQHFGDGTRLSIL.

The rearrangement links TRBV6-5 to TRBJ2-1; 8 bases match TRBD1. Germline assignment: CDR1 MNHEY and CDR2 SVGAGI. The CDR3 is 15 residues long. Trimming removed 8 bases from V and 7 bases from J; junction bases left unmatched: 13. As DNA, the CDR3 is TGTGCCAGCCTACCTCAGGGGGCCCTAGGAAATGAGCAGTTCTTC. Encoded protein: CASLPQGALGNEQFF.

The chain couples TRBV15 to TRBJ2-2, with D hard to call. V lost 0 bases and J lost 4, with 9 bases in between. The CDR3 runs 15 residues. Germline lookup yields CDR1 LNHNV and CDR2 YYDKDF (reference sequence). The CDR3: CATSRDSPFTGELFF. CDR3 in DNA: TGTGCCACCAGCAGAGATAGCCCATTCACCGGGGAGCTGTTTTTT.

The genes are TRBV9 and TRBJ2-5; tentative D call: TRBD2 (5 bases). CDR1 and CDR2 from the germline V gene are SGDLS and YYNGEE. V was trimmed by 0 bases and J by 3 bases, leaving 9 bases between them. The CDR3 totals 14 residues. CDR3: CASSVAHGEETQYF. The DNA for the CDR3 is TGTGCCAGCAGCGTAGCACACGGGGAAGAGACCCAGTACTTC.

Only one count was recorded for this clone. This rearrangement joins TRBV3-1 (or the pseudogene TRBV3-2) to TRBJ1-6; 8 bases match TRBD1. This CDR3 has 14 amino acids. Germline loops: CDR1 LGHDT, CDR2 YNNKEL (reference sequence). J lost 5 bases, V lost 6 bases, and 3 bases had no gene match. CDR3 nucleotide sequence: TGTGCCAGCAGAGGGACAGGAGATAATTCACCCCTCCACTTT. It specifies CASRGTGDNSPLHF.

The CDR3 nucleotides are TGTGCCAGCAGTTTATCTGGCTCTCTTGGTATGAAACAGCATTTT. Residues: CASSLSGSLGMKQHF. The genes are TRBV28 and TRBJ1-5; D call uncertain. Germline V gene sequence: CDR1 MDHEN, CDR2 SYDVKM. Trimming cost V 1 base and J 13 bases, with 20 bases left between them. This CDR3 spans 15 amino acids.

The chain combines TRBV29-1 with TRBJ1-4; the match to TRBD1 covers 7 bases. Germline values: CDR1 SQVTM, CDR2 ANQGSEA. V was clipped by 4 bases and J by 4 bases; unmatched bases: 3. The CDR3 consists of 13 residues. For the CDR3, the DNA is TGCAGCGTTGGAGGGGGCGATAATGAAAAACTGTTTTTT. It encodes CSVGGGDNEKLFF.

The genes are TRBV7-8 and TRBJ1-4; 8 bases are a match to TRBD1. J was trimmed by 4 bases and V by 2 bases; bases with no gene match: 3. Germline V gene sequence: CDR1 SGHVS, CDR2 FQNEAQ. The CDR3 length is 15 residues. This CDR3 is CASSLQGASNEKLFF. The CDR3 DNA sequence: TGTGCCAGCAGCTTACAGGGGGCGAGTAATGAAAAACTGTTTTTT.

The chain has TRBV11-2 and TRBJ2-7, with a tentative D call TRBD2 (5 bases). CDR3 length equals 13 residues. Trimming left V 1 base short and J 1 base short, with 5 bases between. The V gene's germline CDR1 is SGHAT and CDR2 FQNNGV. CDR3 sequence reads: CASSLGGSYEQYV. CDR3 bases: TGTGCCAGCAGCTTAGGAGGGTCCTACGAGCAGTACGTC.

The gene calls are TRBV19 and TRBJ1-2; possible D gene TRBD1, 5 bases. There are 13 residues in the CDR3. Germline loops: CDR1 LNHDA, CDR2 SQIVND (reference sequence). Trimming took 4 bases from V and 6 from J, leaving 12 bases between them. Written as DNA, the CDR3 is TGTGCCAGTAGTAGGGACTACTTTGATGGCTACACCTTC. Protein: CASSRDYFDGYTF.

J is TRBJ1-2 and V is TRBV27, with D possibly matching TRBD1 (6 bases). The CDR3 extends over 14 amino acids. Trimming cost V 3 bases and J 6 bases, with 14 bases left between them. From germline, CDR1 is MNHEY and CDR2 SMNVEV (reference sequence). The CDR3 DNA reads TGTGCCAGCAGTTTGGCAGGGGCAAGTGATGGCTACACCTTC. Its protein product is CASSLAGASDGYTF.